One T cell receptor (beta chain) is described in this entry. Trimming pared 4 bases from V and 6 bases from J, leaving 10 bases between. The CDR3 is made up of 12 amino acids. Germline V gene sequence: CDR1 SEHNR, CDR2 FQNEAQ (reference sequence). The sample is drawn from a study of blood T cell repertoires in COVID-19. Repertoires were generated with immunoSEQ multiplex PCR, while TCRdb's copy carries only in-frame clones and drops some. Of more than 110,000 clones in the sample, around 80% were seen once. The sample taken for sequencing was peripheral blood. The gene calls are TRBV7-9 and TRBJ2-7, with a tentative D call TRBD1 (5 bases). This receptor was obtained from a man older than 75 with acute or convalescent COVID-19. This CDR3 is CASSSLGAEQYF. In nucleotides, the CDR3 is TGTGCCAGCAGCTCCCTAGGGGCCGAGCAGTACTTC.